Shown below are 16 T cell receptor beta chains from a single sample sequenced in a study of CD8 T cells in ankylosing spondylitis. TCRdb re-called the 5' RACE reads through MiXCR, storing one row per CDR3 protein. The sample records some 220,000 distinct CDR3 sequences, approximately 8% being singletons. The sequencing input was blood, either unsorted or a sorted T cell fraction (not recorded which). These receptors all come from a female donor with ankylosing spondylitis or in good health (not recorded which).

This clonotype was picked up many times. The J gene is TRBJ1-6, the V gene TRBV7-6; D unclear. V was cut by 1 base and J by 7 bases, with 5 bases left in between. Germline loops: CDR1 SGHVS, CDR2 FNYEAQ. The CDR3 is 13 residues long. The DNA of the CDR3 is TGTGCCAGCAGCTTAGGCCCCAATTCACCCCTCCACTTT. It codes for CASSLGPNSPLHF.

This clonotype was counted many times. This chain connects TRBV5-1 to TRBJ2-4, with D possibly being TRBD1 or TRBD2 (5 bases each). Germline assignment: CDR1 SGHRS and CDR2 YFSETQ. This CDR3 is built from 13 residues. The V gene lost 7 bases and the J gene lost 7 bases, with 15 bases spanning the gap. The CDR3 nucleotides read TGCGCCAGCTCTGGGGGTATCGGGAACATTCAGTACTTC. It specifies CASSGGIGNIQYF. Complete variable domain (other parts from reference TRBV5-1 and TRBJ2-4): KAGVTQTPRYLIKTRGQQVTLSCSPISGHRSVSWYQQTPGQGLQFLFEYFSETQRNKGNFPGRFSGRQFSNSRSEMNVSTLELGDSALYLCASSGGIGNIQYFGAGTRLSVL.

To note about this clonotype: Given a much more abundant clone one base away, this may be a read error. The chain is built from TRBV7-8 and TRBJ2-1; D possibly corresponds to TRBD2 (6 bases). The CDR3 has 15 amino acids. The germline gives CDR1 SGHVS, CDR2 FQNEAQ. The DNA of the CDR3 is TGTGCCAGCATCCAAGCGGAGGGGTCCTACAATGCGCAGTTCTTC. Residues: CASIQAEGSYNAQFF. The full variable domain, rest sourced from reference TRBV7-8 and TRBJ2-1, is GAGVSQSPRYKVAKRGQDVALRCDPISGHVSLFWYQQALGQGPEFLTYFQNEAQLDKSGLPSDRFFAERPEGSVSTLKIQRTQQEDSAVYLCASIQAEGSYNAQFFGPGTRLTVL.

This clonotype was found many times. This chain joins TRBV4-3 and TRBJ2-5; D is possibly TRBD1 (6 bases). V was trimmed by 0 bases and J by 7 bases, leaving 21 bases between them. This CDR3 is 17 amino acids long. Germline V CDR1 and CDR2: LGHNA, YSLEER. This CDR3 is CASSQDTTGQLGRTQYF. The CDR3 DNA follows: TGCGCCAGCAGCCAAGATACGACTGGACAGCTTGGGAGGACCCAGTACTTC.

This clonotype was observed at least ten times. The chain carries TRBV27 and TRBJ2-1, with D maybe TRBD1 (6 bases). The V end lost 6 bases, the J end lost 2 bases, and 11 bases lay between the germline ends. The CDR3 consists of 14 residues. Germline loops: CDR1 MNHEY, CDR2 SMNVEV (reference sequence). CDR3 amino acids: CASSLQGTYNEQFF. The CDR3 nucleotides read TGTGCCAGCAGCTTACAGGGAACCTACAATGAGCAGTTCTTC.

This clonotype was observed many times. V is TRBV6-5 and J is TRBJ1-1, with D hard to call. V was cut by 2 bases and J by 4 bases, with 20 bases left in between. Germline CDR1 reads MNHEY; CDR2 reads SVGAGI. CDR3 size: 17 residues. The CDR3 DNA reads TGTGCCAGCAGTTACCCCGGAAAGGGTGGGCCCTTCACTGAAGCTTTCTTT. This sequence encodes CASSYPGKGGPFTEAFF.

This clonotype was detected ten times or more. The chain couples TRBV30 to TRBJ2-3; 12 bases are a match to TRBD2. Germline CDR1 reads GTSNPN; CDR2 reads SVGIG (reference sequence). The CDR3 totals 14 residues. V lost 3 bases to trimming and J lost 5 bases; unmatched junction nucleotides: 3. Written as DNA, the CDR3 is TGTGCCTGGAGCCTGACTAGCGGGAGAGATACGCAGTATTTT. Translated: CAWSLTSGRDTQYF.

This clonotype was detected ten times or more. This chain's CDR3 is CASSLARTGVNGQPQHF. CDR3 nucleotide sequence: TGTGCCAGCAGTTTAGCGCGGACAGGGGTGAATGGGCAGCCCCAGCATTTT. J is TRBJ1-5 and V is TRBV12-3 or TRBV12-4; 9 bases align to TRBD1. The CDR3 runs to 17 residues. The V gene end was trimmed by 0 bases and the J gene end by 7 bases; junction bases not matched to a gene: 10.

This clonotype was picked up many times. This chain links TRBV7-2 with TRBJ2-1; D gene unclear. Germline-derived CDR1 and CDR2 are SGHTA and FQGNSA. The V and J ends lost 8 bases and 8 bases respectively, with 7 bases between them. The CDR3 has 10 amino acids. CDR3 loop: CASGDDEQFF. In DNA, the CDR3 is TGTGCCAGCGGAGATGATGAGCAGTTCTTC.

This clonotype was detected many times. The genes are TRBV20-1 and TRBJ2-7, with a weak D call TRBD1 (6 bases). This CDR3 has 12 residues. V was shortened by 6 bases and J by 3 bases, with 12 bases between the two germline ends. CDR1 and CDR2 from the germline V gene are DFQATT and SNEGSKA (reference sequence). The CDR3 sequence: CSAVQGNYEQYF. The CDR3 nucleotides read TGCAGTGCAGTCCAGGGGAACTACGAGCAGTACTTC.

In this sample, this clonotype turned up many times. The chain carries TRBV2 and TRBJ2-1; TRBD2 aligns across 8 bases. Germline V gene sequence: CDR1 SNHLY, CDR2 FYNNEI. V was clipped by 6 bases and J by 4 bases; unmatched bases: 11. CDR3 size: 16 residues. The CDR3 DNA reads TGTGCCAGCAGCCCCGTCCCGGGGGGGCCATACAATGAGCAGTTCTTC. Its translation is CASSPVPGGPYNEQFF.

This sequence joins TRBV5-6 and TRBJ2-2, with no clear D. The CDR3 covers 14 residues. V gave up 0 bases and J gave up 1 base, with 4 bases separating them. Looked up from germline, CDR1 is SGHDT and CDR2 is YYEEEE. This chain's CDR3 is CASSLVMNTGELFF. The CDR3 bases are TGTGCCAGCAGCTTGGTCATGAACACCGGGGAGCTGTTTTTT.

This clonotype was counted a few times. The V gene is TRBV30, the J gene TRBJ2-1; D is ambiguous. This CDR3 spans 17 amino acids. Germline V CDR1 and CDR2: GTSNPN, SVGIG (reference sequence). The germline V and J ends were trimmed by 0 bases and 9 bases, with 24 bases remaining between them. The CDR3 is CAWSVLPAGGPLGEQFF. The DNA of the CDR3 is TGTGCCTGGAGTGTACTCCCCGCTGGCGGCCCCCTCGGTGAGCAGTTCTTC.

At least ten counts were recorded for this clonotype. This chain joins TRBV7-7 and TRBJ2-2; D remains unclear. Per germline, CDR1 SSHAT and CDR2 FNYEAQ (reference sequence). Trimming cost V 3 bases and J 0 bases, with 11 bases left between them. The CDR3 loop spans 16 amino acids. The DNA for the CDR3 is TGTGCCAGCAGCTTCTCCACCGGTCCGAACACCGGGGAGCTGTTTTTT. It codes for CASSFSTGPNTGELFF.

This rearrangement joins TRBV15 to TRBJ2-2, with 7 nucleotides matching TRBD2. CDR3 length: 23 residues. The germline CDR1 and CDR2 sequences are LNHNV and YYDKDF (reference sequence). The CDR3 loop reads CAVLGGGLRQGPQGCANTGELFF. The DNA for the CDR3 is TGTGCTGTCTTGGGGGGGGGTTTGCGCCAGGGTCCCCAGGGCTGTGCGAACACCGGGGAGCTGTTTTTT.

This clonotype was detected ten times or more. The gene calls are TRBV5-6 and TRBJ1-1; D not resolved. From germline, CDR1 is SGHDT and CDR2 YYEEEE. V was pared by 0 bases and J by 4 bases, with 7 bases between. The CDR3 totals 13 residues. The CDR3 loop reads CASSLGSSTEAFF. DNA for the CDR3: TGTGCCAGCAGCTTGGGGTCTAGCACTGAAGCTTTCTTT. The full variable domain, rest sourced from reference TRBV5-6 and TRBJ1-1, is DAGVTQSPTHLIKTRGQQVTLRCSPKSGHDTVSWYQQALGQGPQFIFQYYEEEERQRGNFPDRFSGHQFPNYSSELNVNALLLGDSALYLCASSLGSSTEAFFGQGTRLTVV.